This TCR beta chain was identified during a study of blood T cell repertoires in COVID-19 (dated by TCRdb to 2020 to 2021). Regarding the complete study: Samples from collaborators originated in the United States, Italy and Spain and spanned both the acute and convalescent phases of COVID-19. The prospective study material was composed of cDNA or gDNA derived from T cells, B-cell-depleted T cells, or PBMCs. The dataset comprised deeply sampled blood TCRbeta repertoires from subjects exposed to, actively infected with, or recovered from COVID-19. The repertoires were released in a freely available public database intended as a resource for research on the immune response to SARS-CoV-2. Samples came from the ongoing ImmuneRACE study (first 160 participants) plus 1,254 subjects from 6 global collaborators. Nearly every sample came with metadata listing a de-identified subject ID, COVID-19 status, age in years and sex. HLA class I and class II types, where available, came from metadata supplied by the sample provider rather than from assay-based typing. What the authors observed across the whole study: The amount of clinical and demographic metadata varied by source and participant and was provided uncurated.

The germline V gene (reference sequence) sets CDR1 to LNHDA and CDR2 to SQIVND. From the cysteine through the phenylalanine, the CDR3 covers 12 amino acids. The kept DNA is CDR3 alone, 36 bases in frame from the first base. At the junction V is shortened by 4 bases and J by 1 base, with 4 bases in between. Collaborating institutions collected whole blood in K2EDTA tubes following their own protocols. For TCRbeta analysis, collaborators shipped samples in one of three forms: frozen whole blood, isolated PBMCs, or DNA extracted from either of those sample types. TCRbeta CDR3 regions were amplified from genomic DNA using the immunoSEQ Assay, a bias-controlled multiplex PCR. In the paper's pipeline: Nucleated cell counts per sample were estimated from amplification of reference gene primers within the assay. To quantify the absolute abundance of each unique TCRbeta CDR3 rearrangement, sequence reads were collapsed and filtered. For each sample, productive Simpson clonality was calculated by taking the square root of Simpson's diversity index across productive rearrangements. This is the immuneACCESS table as TCRdb keeps it, with only in-frame sequences that have V and J called. A part of the clones is gone; compared with another copy, unresolved V genes explain less than half, and the rest is unexplained. The DNA gave D and trimming, while V, J and clone size come from that table. The sample yields 300,000 to 450,000 clones; around 84% were counted once. The ten biggest clones cover roughly 3.7% of the sample.

Details on this clone: No antigen is known for it. No base qualities exist here, and no much larger clone lies one base off it.

This clonotype was obtained from a woman younger than 35 with acute or convalescent COVID-19. The chain is encoded by TRBV19 joined to TRBJ1-2; the D gene is unclear. Sequencing input: peripheral blood. The DNA is TGTGCCAGTAGTAGCGGTAACTATGGCTACACCTTC. It codes for CASSSGNYGYTF.